Listed below are T cell receptor beta chains from one sample, sequenced in a study of blood T cell repertoires in COVID-19. Assay used: immunoSEQ multiplex PCR; TCRdb lists only in-frame clones, some missing. The data show 150,000 to 200,000 clones, 87% seen once. Input material: peripheral blood. The receptors were sampled from a woman in her sixties who had recovered from COVID-19. Both conserved end residues are part of each CDR3. The D gene is left open where the match is weak. Clone sizes are given selectively: once, few, many, or a class where the clone is expanded.

TRBJ2-7	once	TRBV6-5	.	TGTGCCAGCAGTTATATTGCAGGGGTGGACGAGCAGTACTTC	CASSYIAGVDEQYF
TRBJ2-7	.	TRBV7-8	TRBD1	TGTGCCAGCAGCCCGCAGACAGGGAGCTACGAGCAGTACTTC	CASSPQTGSYEQYF
TRBJ1-2	.	TRBV28	TRBD1	TGTGCCTGCAGTTTGGGGACAGCTAACTATGGCTACACCTTC	CACSLGTANYGYTF
TRBJ2-3	.	TRBV5-1	.	TGCGCCAGCAGCTTGGCCCTCGGTGGGTCGAGCGGAGATACGCAGTATTTT	CASSLALGGSSGDTQYF
TRBJ1-1	.	TRBV5-6	.	TGTGCCAGCAGCTTGAGAGACAGACAAGCTTTCTTT	CASSLRDRQAFF
TRBJ1-2	.	TRBV14	.	TGTGCCTTAGTTTCTGGTTTAAAACAGGGTGGTTGCACCTATGGCTACACCTTC	CALVSGLKQGGCTYGYTF
TRBJ2-1	.	TRBV6-1	.	TGTGCCAGCAGTGATCCGGGGTTCAATGAGCAGTTCTTC	CASSDPGFNEQFF
TRBJ1-2	.	TRBV4-1	TRBD1	TGCGCCAGCAGCCAAGTACAGGGGGCTATCTATGGCTACACCTTC	CASSQVQGAIYGYTF
TRBJ2-2	.	TRBV19	TRBD1	TGTGCCAGTAGTAATGGACAGGAGAACACCGGGGAGCTGTTTTTT	CASSNGQENTGELFF
TRBJ2-1	.	TRBV18	TRBD1	TGTGCCAGCTCACCGCCGGGACAGGTGTACAATGAGCAGTTCTTC	CASSPPGQVYNEQFF
TRBJ1-2	.	TRBV5-5	TRBD1	TGTGCCAGCAGCCGGCGTCTGGGACAGGGGGGCTCTAACTATGGCTACACCTTC	CASSRRLGQGGSNYGYTF
TRBJ1-4	.	TRBV20-1	.	TGCAGTGCTAGACTGAATGAAAAACTGTTTTTT	CSARLNEKLFF
TRBJ2-7	once	TRBV18	.	TGTGCCAGCTCACCACCGACGACAGAATCCTACGAGCAGTACTTC	CASSPPTTESYEQYF
TRBJ1-3	.	TRBV4-2	.	TGTGCCAGCAGCCGACTCGGGAATACTGGAAACACCATATATTTT	CASSRLGNTGNTIYF
TRBJ1-4	.	TRBV30	.	TGTGCCTGGAGTGTAAGGGGGAGTGAAAAACTGTTTTTT	CAWSVRGSEKLFF
TRBJ2-2	.	TRBV5-1	.	TGCGCCAGCAGCCTAGACAACACCGGGGAGCTGTTTTTT	CASSLDNTGELFF
TRBJ2-7	once	TRBV6-1	.	TGTGCCAGCAGTGAAGCTACAGGGCAGTTCAAGCAGTACTTT	CASSEATGQFKQYF
TRBJ1-1	.	TRBV7-8	.	TGTGCCAGCAGCATCCAGAAGAACACTGAAGCTTTCTTT	CASSIQKNTEAFF
TRBJ2-1	.	TRBV27	.	TGTGCCAGCACCTCATGGATGGAGGGCAATGAGCAGTTCTTC	CASTSWMEGNEQFF
TRBJ2-5	.	TRBV11-1	TRBD2	TGTGCCAGCAGGAACGGACTAGCGGGTAGGGAGACCCAGTACTTC	CASRNGLAGRETQYF
TRBJ1-5	.	TRBV19	TRBD1	TGTGCCAGTAGCCGGACAGGGGGTTTTCAGCCCCAGCATTTT	CASSRTGGFQPQHF
TRBJ2-5	.	TRBV6-5	.	TGTGCCAGCAGTTACGGTCGGGGGGCGTCCCAAGAGACCCAGTACTTC	CASSYGRGASQETQYF
TRBJ2-1	.	TRBV4-1	TRBD1	TGCGCCAGCAGCCAAGCACAGGGGGCAAATGAGCAGTTCTTC	CASSQAQGANEQFF
TRBJ2-5	.	TRBV5-1	TRBD2	TGCGCCAGCAGCTTTCGACTAGCCGGGGGAGAGACCCAGTACTTC	CASSFRLAGGETQYF
TRBJ1-2	.	TRBV3-1/TRBV3-2	.	TGTGCCAGCAGCCAAGATCGTCAGGACATATATGGCTACACCTTC	CASSQDRQDIYGYTF
TRBJ2-3	.	TRBV9	.	TGTGCCAGCAGCGTAATATCTAGCACAGATACGCAGTATTTT	CASSVISSTDTQYF